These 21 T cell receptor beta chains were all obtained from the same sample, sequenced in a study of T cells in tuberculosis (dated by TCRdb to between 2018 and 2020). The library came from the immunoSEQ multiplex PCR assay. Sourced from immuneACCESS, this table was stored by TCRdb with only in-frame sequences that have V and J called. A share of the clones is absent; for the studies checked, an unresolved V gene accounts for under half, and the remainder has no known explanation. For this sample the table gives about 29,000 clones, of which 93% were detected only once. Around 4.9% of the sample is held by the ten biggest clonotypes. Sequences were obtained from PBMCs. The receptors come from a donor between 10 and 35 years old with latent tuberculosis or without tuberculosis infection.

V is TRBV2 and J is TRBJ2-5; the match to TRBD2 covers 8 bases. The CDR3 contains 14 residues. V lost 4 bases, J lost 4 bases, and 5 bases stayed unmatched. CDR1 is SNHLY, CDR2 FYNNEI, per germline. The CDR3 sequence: CASSVSGRGETQYF. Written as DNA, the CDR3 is TGTGCCAGCAGTGTCAGCGGGAGAGGAGAGACCCAGTACTTC. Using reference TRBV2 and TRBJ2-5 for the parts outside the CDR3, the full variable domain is EPEVTQTPSHQVTQMGQEVILRCVPISNHLYFYWYRQILGQKVEFLVSFYNNEISEKSEIFDDQFSVERPDGSNFTLKIRSTKLEDSAMYFCASSVSGRGETQYFGPGTRLLVL.

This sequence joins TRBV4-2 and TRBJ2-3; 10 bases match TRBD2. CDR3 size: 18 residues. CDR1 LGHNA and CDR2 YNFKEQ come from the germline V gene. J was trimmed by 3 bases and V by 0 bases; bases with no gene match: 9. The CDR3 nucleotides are TGTGCCAGCAGCCAAGATCAAAGCGGGGGGGCCGGGACAGATACGCAGTATTTT. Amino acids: CASSQDQSGGAGTDTQYF.

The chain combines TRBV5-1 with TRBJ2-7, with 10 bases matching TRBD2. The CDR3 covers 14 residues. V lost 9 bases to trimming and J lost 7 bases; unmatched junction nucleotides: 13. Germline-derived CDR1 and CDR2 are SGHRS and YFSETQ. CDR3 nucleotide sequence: TGCGCCACCTCACCCTCTAGCGGGAGAGATGAGCAGTACTTC. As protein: CATSPSSGRDEQYF.

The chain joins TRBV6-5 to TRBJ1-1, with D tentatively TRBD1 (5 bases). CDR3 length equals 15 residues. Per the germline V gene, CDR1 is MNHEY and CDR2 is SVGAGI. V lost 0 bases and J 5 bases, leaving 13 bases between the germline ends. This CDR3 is CASSYSRQGHTEAFF. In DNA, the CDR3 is TGTGCCAGCAGTTACTCGAGGCAGGGCCATACTGAAGCTTTCTTT.

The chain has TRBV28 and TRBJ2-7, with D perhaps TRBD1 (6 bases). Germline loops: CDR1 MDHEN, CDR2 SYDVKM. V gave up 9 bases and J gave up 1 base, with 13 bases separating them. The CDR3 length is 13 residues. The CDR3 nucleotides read TGTGCCAGTAAACAGGGACAATCCTACGAGCAGTACTTC. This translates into CASKQGQSYEQYF.

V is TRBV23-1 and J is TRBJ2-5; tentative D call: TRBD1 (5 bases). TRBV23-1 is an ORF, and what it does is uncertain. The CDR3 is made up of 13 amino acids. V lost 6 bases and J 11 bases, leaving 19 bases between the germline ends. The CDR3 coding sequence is TGCGCCAGCAGCCAACCCCGAACCCGACAGCAGTACTTC. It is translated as CASSQPRTRQQYF.

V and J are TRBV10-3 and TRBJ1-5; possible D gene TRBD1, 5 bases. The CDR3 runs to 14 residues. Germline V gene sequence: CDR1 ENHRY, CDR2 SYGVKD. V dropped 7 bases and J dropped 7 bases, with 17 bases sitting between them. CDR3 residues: CAITRGREAQPQHF. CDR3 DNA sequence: TGTGCCATCACCCGCGGCAGGGAGGCACAGCCCCAGCATTTT.

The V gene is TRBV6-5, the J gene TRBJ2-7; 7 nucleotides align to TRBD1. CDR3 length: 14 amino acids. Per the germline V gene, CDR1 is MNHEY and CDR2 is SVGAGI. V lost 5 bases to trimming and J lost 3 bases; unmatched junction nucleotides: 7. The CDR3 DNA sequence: TGTGCCAGCAGTGCTTACCCAGGGGGCTACGAGCAGTACTTC. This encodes CASSAYPGGYEQYF.

The CDR3 loop reads CASSELGGSSGNTIYF. The CDR3, as DNA: TGTGCCAGCAGTGAATTGGGGGGAAGCTCTGGAAACACCATATATTTT. The rearrangement links TRBV25-1 to TRBJ1-3; D is possibly TRBD1 (5 bases). The V end lost 1 base, the J end lost 0 bases, and 10 bases lay between the germline ends. CDR3 size: 16 residues. Germline CDR1 MGHDK, CDR2 SYGVNS.

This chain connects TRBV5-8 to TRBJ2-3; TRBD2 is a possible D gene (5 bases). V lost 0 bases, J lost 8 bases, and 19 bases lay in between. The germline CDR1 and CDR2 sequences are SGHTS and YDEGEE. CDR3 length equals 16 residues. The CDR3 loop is CASSLVASRRSLTQYF. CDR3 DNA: TGTGCCAGCAGCTTGGTGGCTAGTCGGAGGTCCCTTACGCAGTATTTT.

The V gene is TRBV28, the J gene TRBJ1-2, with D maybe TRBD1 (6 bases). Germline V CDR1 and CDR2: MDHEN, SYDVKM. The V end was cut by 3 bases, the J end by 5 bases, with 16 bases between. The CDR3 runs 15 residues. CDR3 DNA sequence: TGTGCCAGCAGTTTCTTACAGGGTTCCCGGTATGGCTACACCTTC. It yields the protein CASSFLQGSRYGYTF.

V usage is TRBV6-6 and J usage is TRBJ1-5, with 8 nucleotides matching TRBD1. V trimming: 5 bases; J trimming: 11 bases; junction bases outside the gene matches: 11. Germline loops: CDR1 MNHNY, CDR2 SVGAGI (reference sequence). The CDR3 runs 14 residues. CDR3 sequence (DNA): TGTGCCAGCAGTAACACAGGGGGGAAATCAGCCCAGCATTTT. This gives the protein CASSNTGGKSAQHF.

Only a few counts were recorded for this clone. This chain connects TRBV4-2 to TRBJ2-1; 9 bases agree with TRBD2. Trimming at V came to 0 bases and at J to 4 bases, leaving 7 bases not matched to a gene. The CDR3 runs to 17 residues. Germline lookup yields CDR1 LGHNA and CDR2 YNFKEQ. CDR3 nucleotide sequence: TGTGCCAGCAGCCAAGATGGGGATAGCGGGGGATACAATGAGCAGTTCTTC. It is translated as CASSQDGDSGGYNEQFF.

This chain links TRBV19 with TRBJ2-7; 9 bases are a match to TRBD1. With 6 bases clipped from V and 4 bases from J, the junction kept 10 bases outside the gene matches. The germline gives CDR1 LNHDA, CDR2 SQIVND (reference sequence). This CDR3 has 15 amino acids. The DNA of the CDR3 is TGTGCCAGTAGCCAAACCGACAGGGGGGCGTACGAGCAGTACTTC. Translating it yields CASSQTDRGAYEQYF.

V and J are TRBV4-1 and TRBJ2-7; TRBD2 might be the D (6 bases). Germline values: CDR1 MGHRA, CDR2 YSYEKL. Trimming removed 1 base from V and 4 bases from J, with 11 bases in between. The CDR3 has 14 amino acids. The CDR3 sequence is CASSQVGGGYEQYF. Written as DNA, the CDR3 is TGCGCCAGCAGCCAAGTCGGGGGTGGGTACGAGCAGTACTTC.

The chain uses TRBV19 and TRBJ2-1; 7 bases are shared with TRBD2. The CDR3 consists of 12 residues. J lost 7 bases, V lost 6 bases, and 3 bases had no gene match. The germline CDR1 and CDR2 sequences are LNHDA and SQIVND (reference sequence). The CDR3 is CASSGLVNEQFF. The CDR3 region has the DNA TGTGCCAGTAGCGGACTAGTGAATGAGCAGTTCTTC.

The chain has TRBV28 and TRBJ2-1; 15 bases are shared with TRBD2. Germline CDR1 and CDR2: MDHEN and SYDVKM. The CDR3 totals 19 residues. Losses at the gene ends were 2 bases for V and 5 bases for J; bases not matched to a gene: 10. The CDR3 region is CASSLNQGLAGGLHNEQFF. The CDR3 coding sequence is TGTGCCAGCAGTTTAAACCAGGGACTAGCGGGAGGTTTACACAATGAGCAGTTCTTC. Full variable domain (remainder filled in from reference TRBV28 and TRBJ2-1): DVKVTQSSRYLVKRTGEKVFLECVQDMDHENMFWYRQDPGLGLRLIYFSYDVKMKEKGDIPEGYSVSREKKERFSLILESASTNQTSMYLCASSLNQGLAGGLHNEQFFGPGTRLTVL.

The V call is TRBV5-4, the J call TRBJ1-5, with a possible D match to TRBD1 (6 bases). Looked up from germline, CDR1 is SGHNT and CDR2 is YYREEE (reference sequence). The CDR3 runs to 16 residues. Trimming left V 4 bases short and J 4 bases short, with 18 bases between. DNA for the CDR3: TGTGCCAGCAGCCGGGGTGGGGGCAGCGAAAATCAGCCCCAGCATTTT. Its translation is CASSRGGGSENQPQHF.

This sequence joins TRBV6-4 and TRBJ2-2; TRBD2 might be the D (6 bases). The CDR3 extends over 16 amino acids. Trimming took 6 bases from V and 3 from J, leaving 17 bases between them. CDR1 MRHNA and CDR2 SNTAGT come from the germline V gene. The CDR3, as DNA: TGTGCCAGCAGGGATGACACGTGGGGGGACACCGGGGAGCTGTTTTTT. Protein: CASRDDTWGDTGELFF.

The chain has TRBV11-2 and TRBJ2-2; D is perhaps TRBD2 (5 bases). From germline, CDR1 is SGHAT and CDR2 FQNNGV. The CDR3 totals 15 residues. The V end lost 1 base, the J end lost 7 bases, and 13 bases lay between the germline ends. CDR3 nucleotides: TGTGCCAGCAGCTTAGGCTGGGAGCGGATCGGGGAGCTGTTTTTT. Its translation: CASSLGWERIGELFF.

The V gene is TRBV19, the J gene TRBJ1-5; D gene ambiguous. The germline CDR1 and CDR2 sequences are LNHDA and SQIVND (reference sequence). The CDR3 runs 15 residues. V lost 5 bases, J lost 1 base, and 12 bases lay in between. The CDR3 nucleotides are TGTGCCAGTAGTTCAGATCGTTGGAGCAATCAGCCCCAGCATTTT. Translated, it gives CASSSDRWSNQPQHF.